This entry concerns a single T cell receptor (beta chain). The record originates from a study of T-cell reconstitution after alpha-beta-depleted transplantation in children. Unique molecular identifiers were incorporated when the TCRbeta library was constructed. TCRdb reprocessed the PCR reads with MiXCR, giving one entry per CDR3 protein. The sample lists about 610,000 distinct CDR3 sequences; over 9.5% were seen once. The origin of this receptor is a human donor who donated a stem cell graft to a child with acute myeloid leukemia. The specimen was PBMCs from the stem cell graft donor, collected from the stem cell graft.

The CDR3 reads CSASWGGGRAKNIQYF. CDR3 bases: TGCAGTGCTAGTTGGGGCGGCGGGAGGGCCAAAAACATTCAGTACTTC. The chain joins TRBV20-1 to TRBJ2-4, with TRBD2 matching over 8 bases. V shed 3 bases and J 1 base; nucleotides not matched to a gene: 8. The V gene's germline CDR1 is DFQATT and CDR2 SNEGSKA (reference sequence). CDR3 size: 16 residues.